The 10 T cell receptor beta chains below come from one sample, sequenced in a study of cytotoxic CD8 clonotypes in ibrutinib-treated CLL. The assay was immunoSEQ multiplex PCR, and TCRdb's table has in-frame clones only and misses some. The table lists 50,000 to 60,000 clones, approximately 82% of them singletons. The input for sequencing was PBMCs, taken after 24 months of ibrutinib treatment. These TCRs come from a human donor with chronic lymphocytic leukemia.

The chain is built from TRBV10-1 and TRBJ1-1, with 7 bases matching TRBD1. V dropped 10 bases and J dropped 12; count of bases not matched to a gene: 14. Germline loops: CDR1 WNHNN, CDR2 SYGVQD (reference sequence). This CDR3 spans 12 amino acids. The CDR3 reads CANPEGQKDTFF. In nucleotides, the CDR3 is TGCGCCAACCCTGAGGGACAGAAAGACACTTTCTTT.

The chain links TRBV15 to TRBJ2-4; D possibly corresponds to TRBD1 (6 bases). CDR3 size: 14 residues. V lost 1 base, J lost 7 bases, and 11 bases lay in between. Per the germline V gene, CDR1 is LNHNV and CDR2 is YYDKDF (reference sequence). CDR3: CATSRGGLNNIQYF. CDR3 coding DNA: TGTGCCACCAGCAGAGGGGGGCTTAATAACATTCAGTACTTC. The full variable domain, in which reference TRBV15 and TRBJ2-4 provide the parts outside the CDR3, is DAMVIQNPRYQVTQFGKPVTLSCSQTLNHNVMYWYQQKSSQAPKLLFHYYDKDFNNEADTPDNFQSRRPNTSFCFLDIRSPGLGDTAMYLCATSRGGLNNIQYFGAGTRLSVL.

V usage is TRBV5-5 and J usage is TRBJ1-2, with a tentative D call TRBD1 (5 bases). V lost 0 bases and J lost 2, with 11 bases in between. Germline CDR1 and CDR2: SGHKS and YYEKEE (reference sequence). The CDR3 runs to 15 residues. The CDR3 DNA is TGTGCCAGCAGCTTGGTGGGGCGGGAGAACTATGGCTACACCTTC. This gives the protein CASSLVGRENYGYTF.

The chain carries TRBV13 and TRBJ2-3; TRBD2 matches 13 bases. This CDR3 has 17 residues. Germline V gives CDR1 PRHDT, CDR2 FYEKMQ (reference sequence). V trimming: 5 bases; J trimming: 2 bases; junction bases outside the gene matches: 7. The CDR3 sequence is CASSRGLAGTDTDTQYF. The DNA for the CDR3 is TGTGCCAGCAGCCGGGGACTAGCGGGGACAGACACAGATACGCAGTATTTT.

This chain links TRBV6-1 with TRBJ2-1, with D hard to call. Germline V lookup: CDR1 MNHNS, CDR2 SASEGT. V lost 4 bases and J lost 15, with 13 bases in between. CDR3 length: 11 residues. The CDR3 bases are TGTGCCAGCAGTGTCAACCCAAGGAGGTTCTTC. Translating it yields CASSVNPRRFF.

The chain is built from TRBV11-2 and TRBJ1-3; D call uncertain. Trimming stripped 0 bases from V and 1 base from J, with 7 bases between. Germline assignment: CDR1 SGHAT and CDR2 FQNNGV. The CDR3 is 15 amino acids. The CDR3 bases are TGTGCCAGCAGCTTAGATTGGGTTTCTGGAAACACCATATATTTT. Amino acid sequence: CASSLDWVSGNTIYF.

The J gene is TRBJ1-1, the V gene TRBV19; D gene unclear. The V and J ends lost 1 base and 3 bases respectively, with 15 bases between them. The V gene's germline CDR1 is LNHDA and CDR2 SQIVND (reference sequence). The CDR3 runs 16 residues. The CDR3 protein is CASSIGTSRRDTEAFF. The DNA for the CDR3 is TGTGCCAGTAGTATAGGGACTTCCCGGCGGGACACTGAAGCTTTCTTT.

V gene TRBV7-9 combines with J gene TRBJ1-1; unclear D gene. Germline values: CDR1 SEHNR, CDR2 FQNEAQ (reference sequence). The CDR3 totals 12 residues. V lost 1 base and J 4 bases, leaving 4 bases between the germline ends. The CDR3 sequence is CASSLGVTEAFF. The CDR3, as DNA: TGTGCCAGCAGCTTAGGAGTCACTGAAGCTTTCTTT.

The chain employs TRBV25-1 and TRBJ1-1, with D unclear. Germline-derived CDR1 and CDR2 are MGHDK and SYGVNS. Deletions cut 4 bases from V and 1 base from J, with 10 bases between. The CDR3 runs to 14 residues. The DNA for the CDR3 is TGTGCCAGCAGTGGCCAGACGGCGAACACTGAAGCTTTCTTT. This codes for CASSGQTANTEAFF.

The chain links TRBV6-9 to TRBJ2-7; tentatively, D is TRBD1 or TRBD2 (6 bases each). In germline, CDR1 is MNHGY, CDR2 SVAAGI. The CDR3 totals 14 residues. V was shortened by 4 bases and J by 0 bases, with 10 bases between the two germline ends. CDR3 sequence (DNA): TGTGCCAGCAGTTCCCGGGGGCCCTCCTACGAGCAGTACTTC. It specifies CASSSRGPSYEQYF.